Below are 27 T cell receptor beta chains sequenced from a single sample in a study of T cell responses to AZD1222 COVID-19 vaccine. Assay: immunoSEQ multiplex PCR; the TCRdb copy retains only in-frame clones and omits some. Here the sample spans 100,000 to 110,000 clones, 80% to 90% being singletons. Material: peripheral blood, obtained on day 0 of MenACWY control vaccination. The receptor source for this set is an adult in good health.

The chain recombines TRBV18 with TRBJ2-7; D is ambiguous. Germline CDR1 reads KGHSH; CDR2 reads LQKENI. V lost 3 bases to trimming and J lost 0 bases, with 12 bases between them. The CDR3 runs 15 residues. The CDR3 is CASSPGSASSYEQYF. CDR3 sequence (DNA): TGTGCCAGCTCACCCGGGTCTGCGAGCTCCTACGAGCAGTACTTC.

The chain employs TRBV7-2 and TRBJ2-5; 14 bases fit TRBD2. Trimming at V came to 3 bases and at J to 5 bases, leaving 5 bases not matched to a gene. Germline V lookup: CDR1 SGHTA, CDR2 FQGNSA. The CDR3 length is 16 residues. The DNA for the CDR3 is TGTGCCAGCAGCTTCGTGGGACTAGCGGGAGTGGAGACCCAGTACTTC. Residues: CASSFVGLAGVETQYF.

The chain uses TRBV7-8 and TRBJ1-2, with no clear D. CDR3 length: 14 amino acids. In germline, CDR1 is SGHVS, CDR2 FQNEAQ. V was trimmed by 5 bases and J by 6 bases, leaving 16 bases between them. CDR3 sequence (DNA): TGTGCCAGCAGCCCTTGGAGGAGCGGGGATGGCTACACCTTC. Translation: CASSPWRSGDGYTF.

V usage is TRBV30 and J usage is TRBJ1-1; 8 bases match TRBD1. From germline, CDR1 is GTSNPN and CDR2 SVGIG (reference sequence). The CDR3 spans 14 residues. The J segment lost 2 bases and the V segment lost 3 bases, leaving 5 bases of the junction unmatched. The chain's CDR3 is CAWRRDRLNTEAFF. In DNA form, the CDR3 reads TGTGCCTGGAGGAGGGACAGGCTAAACACTGAAGCTTTCTTT. The variable domain in full, completed from reference TRBV30 and TRBJ1-1, reads SQTIHQWPATLVQPVGSPLSLECTVEGTSNPNLYWYRQAAGRGLQLLFYSVGIGQISSEVPQNLSASRPQDRQFILSSKKLLLSDSGFYLCAWRRDRLNTEAFFGQGTRLTVV.

Turning to this clone: The sample contains more than one DNA sequence encoding this CDR3. The genes are TRBV18 and TRBJ1-5; D is ambiguous. This CDR3 comprises 14 residues. Germline CDR1 KGHSH, CDR2 LQKENI. Between the trimmed V and J ends, which lost 3 bases and 5 bases, there was a span of 11 bases. The CDR3 sequence is CASSPGAGDQPQHF. The CDR3 DNA reads TGTGCCAGCTCACCGGGTGCCGGGGATCAGCCCCAGCATTTT.

The chain uses TRBV28 and TRBJ1-2; 9 nucleotides align to TRBD1. This CDR3 region has 13 residues. Germline CDR1 reads MDHEN; CDR2 reads SYDVKM. Trimming removed 5 bases from V and 8 bases from J; junction bases left unmatched: 6. Here the CDR3 DNA reads TGTGCCAGCAGTCCACAGGGGGCGCGGGGCTACACCTTC. Translated, it gives CASSPQGARGYTF.

The chain is built from TRBV4-3 and TRBJ1-2; D call uncertain. The V gene's germline CDR1 is LGHNA and CDR2 YSLEER. V was trimmed by 3 bases and J by 2 bases, leaving 4 bases between them. The CDR3 is 12 residues long. The CDR3 is CASSHSNYGYTF. The DNA of the CDR3 is TGCGCCAGCAGCCATTCCAACTATGGCTACACCTTC.

The gene calls are TRBV27 and TRBJ1-4; D ambiguous. The germline gives CDR1 MNHEY, CDR2 SMNVEV (reference sequence). Deletions cut 5 bases from V and 10 bases from J, with 14 bases between. The CDR3 extends over 13 amino acids. The CDR3 reads CASSESRGGKLFF. The CDR3 coding sequence is TGTGCCAGCAGTGAGTCGCGGGGAGGAAAACTGTTTTTT.

The chain is built from TRBV10-1 and TRBJ2-3, with D perhaps matching TRBD1 or TRBD2 (5 bases each). Germline V gives CDR1 WNHNN, CDR2 SYGVQD (reference sequence). This CDR3 contains 14 residues. V was pared by 0 bases and J by 4 bases, with 8 bases between. The CDR3 DNA follows: TGCGCCAGCAGTGAGTCCGTGGGGGCAGATACGCAGTATTTT. The encoded protein is CASSESVGADTQYF.

The chain combines TRBV11-3 with TRBJ2-1; no firm D call. This CDR3 is built from 13 residues. Trimming left V 2 bases short and J 6 bases short, with 8 bases between. Germline-derived CDR1 and CDR2 are SGHNT and YENEEA. The CDR3 spells CASSLQESNEQFF. In DNA, the CDR3 is TGTGCCAGCAGCTTACAAGAGAGCAATGAGCAGTTCTTC.

The V call is TRBV28, the J call TRBJ2-3, with D unclear. The V and J ends lost 7 bases and 2 bases respectively, with 13 bases between them. Germline assignment: CDR1 MDHEN and CDR2 SYDVKM. The CDR3 contains 14 residues. Written as DNA, the CDR3 is TGTGCCAGCACTAGGGCCCCCAACACAGATACGCAGTATTTT. Translating it yields CASTRAPNTDTQYF.

The chain employs TRBV19 and TRBJ1-2; no definite D call. The CDR3 is made up of 15 amino acids. Germline V gene data show CDR1 as LNHDA and CDR2 as SQIVND (reference sequence). The V end lost 1 base, the J end lost 9 bases, and 18 bases lay between the germline ends. As DNA, the CDR3 is TGTGCCAGTAGTATAGTCCAGGTCCGCCAAGGCCGCTACACCTTC. This sequence encodes CASSIVQVRQGRYTF.

The V gene is TRBV10-3, the J gene TRBJ1-2, with D perhaps TRBD1 (5 bases). Per germline, CDR1 ENHRY and CDR2 SYGVKD. V lost 0 bases and J lost 8, with 10 bases in between. The CDR3 spans 13 residues. The CDR3 sequence is CAISESEQEGYTF. As DNA, the CDR3 is TGTGCCATCAGTGAGTCGGAACAGGAAGGCTACACCTTC.

The chain joins TRBV5-1 to TRBJ2-3; D is possibly TRBD2 (5 bases). The CDR3 is 15 amino acids. Germline V gene sequence: CDR1 SGHRS, CDR2 YFSETQ. V was cut by 0 bases and J by 0 bases, with 8 bases left in between. In nucleotides, the CDR3 is TGCGCCAGCAGCTTGGAAGCGGCTAGCACAGATACGCAGTATTTT. Amino acid sequence: CASSLEAASTDTQYF. Complete variable domain (other parts from reference TRBV5-1 and TRBJ2-3): KAGVTQTPRYLIKTRGQQVTLSCSPISGHRSVSWYQQTPGQGLQFLFEYFSETQRNKGNFPGRFSGRQFSNSRSEMNVSTLELGDSALYLCASSLEAASTDTQYFGPGTRLTVL.

The genes are TRBV5-4 and TRBJ1-5; maybe TRBD1 (5 bases). Trimming took 4 bases from V and 7 from J, leaving 15 bases between them. The CDR3 sequence is 14 residues long. Germline V CDR1 and CDR2: SGHNT, YYREEE (reference sequence). For the CDR3, the DNA is TGTGCCAGCAGCAACGGCGGGGGTTTCCAGCCCCAGCATTTT. It specifies CASSNGGGFQPQHF. The full variable domain, completed using reference TRBV5-4 and TRBJ1-5, is ETGVTQSPTHLIKTRGQQVTLRCSSQSGHNTVSWYQQALGQGPQFIFQYYREEENGRGNFPPRFSGLQFPNYSSELNVNALELDDSALYLCASSNGGGFQPQHFGDGTRLSIL.

This rearrangement joins TRBV11-2 to TRBJ2-5; D might be TRBD2 (5 bases). Germline V gives CDR1 SGHAT, CDR2 FQNNGV. The CDR3 is made up of 14 amino acids. V lost 0 bases and J 1 base, leaving 6 bases between the germline ends. In DNA form, the CDR3 reads TGTGCCAGCAGCTTAGATCGGGGCCAAGAGACCCAGTACTTC. It translates to CASSLDRGQETQYF.

V is TRBV6-2 or TRBV6-3 and J is TRBJ2-6, with unresolved D. V was shortened by 2 bases and J by 0 bases, with 5 bases between the two germline ends. CDR3 length equals 15 residues. The germline V gene has CDR1 MNHEY and CDR2 SVGEGT. CDR3 region: CASSYGDSGANVLTF. The CDR3 DNA sequence: TGTGCCAGCAGTTACGGGGACTCTGGGGCCAACGTCCTGACTTTC.

Only a few counts were recorded for this clone. This chain links TRBV28 with TRBJ1-2; 9 bases are shared with TRBD1. Germline CDR1 and CDR2: MDHEN and SYDVKM. Trimming at V came to 6 bases and at J to 2 bases, leaving 4 bases not matched to a gene. The CDR3 length is 14 residues. The CDR3 loop reads CASRPGQGNYGYTF. The CDR3 DNA reads TGTGCCAGCAGGCCTGGACAGGGGAACTATGGCTACACCTTC.

The table lists this clone with a few counts. This chain connects TRBV4-1 to TRBJ2-3; D may be TRBD2 (6 bases). Germline V gene data show CDR1 as MGHRA and CDR2 as YSYEKL. The CDR3 totals 17 residues. V lost 1 base, J lost 4 bases, and 18 bases lay in between. This chain's CDR3 is CASSQVWAGSGADTQYF. Written as DNA, the CDR3 is TGCGCCAGCAGCCAAGTTTGGGCGGGGTCGGGGGCAGATACGCAGTATTTT.

This clone was found once. This chain uses TRBV11-2 with TRBJ2-3; TRBD2 is a possible D gene (6 bases). V was pared by 5 bases and J by 6 bases, with 18 bases between. The germline V gene encodes CDR1 SGHAT and CDR2 FQNNGV. CDR3 length: 15 amino acids. CDR3 protein: CASSPSGWWGDTQYF. CDR3 DNA: TGTGCCAGCAGCCCGAGCGGGTGGTGGGGGGATACGCAGTATTTT.

The chain links TRBV6-2 or TRBV6-3 to TRBJ1-2; 7 nucleotides line up with TRBD1. Trimming took 5 bases from V and 2 from J; bases not matched to a gene: 2. This CDR3 contains 13 residues. The germline CDR1 and CDR2 sequences are MNHEY and SVGEGT. CDR3 DNA: TGTGCCAGCAGTCGGGACAGAAACTATGGCTACACCTTC. Protein sequence: CASSRDRNYGYTF.

This chain connects TRBV28 to TRBJ1-1; D remains ambiguous. Germline V CDR1 and CDR2: MDHEN, SYDVKM. There are 13 residues in the CDR3. The V gene lost 7 bases and the J gene lost 5 bases, with 14 bases spanning the gap. The CDR3 is CASKPFKRTEAFF. Here the CDR3 DNA reads TGTGCCAGCAAGCCTTTTAAGAGGACTGAAGCTTTCTTT.

The V and J genes are TRBV5-3 and TRBJ2-7; 14 positions match TRBD2. TRBV5-3 is classed as an ORF, of uncertain function. This CDR3 contains 16 residues. V was clipped by 1 base and J by 6 bases; unmatched bases: 6. This CDR3 is CARSLYRTSGRCEQYF. CDR3 coding DNA: TGTGCCAGAAGCTTGTATCGGACTAGCGGGAGGTGCGAGCAGTACTTC.

The chain recombines TRBV10-3 with TRBJ1-2, with 7 bases lining up with TRBD1. V was pared by 6 bases and J by 10 bases, with 17 bases of the junction left unmatched. CDR1 is ENHRY and CDR2 is SYGVKD in the germline V gene. This CDR3 is built from 15 residues. CDR3 nucleotide sequence: TGTGCCATCAGCCCGGACAGGTCCCCTACTCGTGCCTACACCTTC. Residues: CAISPDRSPTRAYTF.

The chain is built from TRBV7-2 and TRBJ1-6, with 7 bases identical to TRBD1. V lost 0 bases, J lost 3 bases, and 2 bases stayed unmatched. The CDR3 covers 16 residues. The germline CDR1 and CDR2 sequences are SGHTA and FQGNSA. The CDR3 protein is CASSLAGGYYNSPLHF. In DNA, the CDR3 is TGTGCCAGCAGCTTAGCAGGGGGCTACTATAATTCACCCCTCCACTTT.

This chain links TRBV12-3 or TRBV12-4 with TRBJ2-1; 7 positions agree with TRBD1. Losses at the gene ends were 6 bases for V and 12 bases for J; bases not matched to a gene: 5. CDR3 size: 11 residues. CDR3 DNA sequence: TGTGCCAGCAGCGAGACAGGGAGGCAGTTCTTC. Protein product: CASSETGRQFF.

This sequence joins TRBV6-4 and TRBJ2-1, with D unresolved. V lost 6 bases, J lost 5 bases, and 17 bases lay in between. The germline V gene encodes CDR1 MRHNA and CDR2 SNTAGT. The CDR3 length is 15 residues. The CDR3 region has the DNA TGTGCCAGCAGGATTGGACGGATTTATGACAATGAGCAGTTCTTC. This sequence encodes CASRIGRIYDNEQFF.